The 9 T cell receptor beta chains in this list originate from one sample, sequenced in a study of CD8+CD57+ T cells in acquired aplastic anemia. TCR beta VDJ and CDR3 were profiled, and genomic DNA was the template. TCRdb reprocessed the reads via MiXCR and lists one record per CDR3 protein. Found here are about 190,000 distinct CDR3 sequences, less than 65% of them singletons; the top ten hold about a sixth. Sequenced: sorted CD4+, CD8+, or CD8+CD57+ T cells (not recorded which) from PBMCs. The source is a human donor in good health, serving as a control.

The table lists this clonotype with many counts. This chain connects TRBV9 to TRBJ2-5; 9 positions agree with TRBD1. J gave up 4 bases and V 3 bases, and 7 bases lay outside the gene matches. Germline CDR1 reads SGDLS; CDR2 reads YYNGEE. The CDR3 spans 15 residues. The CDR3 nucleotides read TGTGCCAGCAGCGGACAGACAGGGGGTGGAGAGACCCAGTACTTC. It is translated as CASSGQTGGGETQYF.

The CDR3: CSASGVETQYF. The DNA for the CDR3 is TGCAGTGCTTCGGGGGTGGAGACCCAGTACTTC. The chain uses TRBV20-1 and TRBJ2-5; maybe TRBD2 (6 bases). Germline V lookup: CDR1 DFQATT, CDR2 SNEGSKA (reference sequence). Deletions cut 5 bases from V and 5 bases from J, with 9 bases between. This CDR3 is built from 11 residues.

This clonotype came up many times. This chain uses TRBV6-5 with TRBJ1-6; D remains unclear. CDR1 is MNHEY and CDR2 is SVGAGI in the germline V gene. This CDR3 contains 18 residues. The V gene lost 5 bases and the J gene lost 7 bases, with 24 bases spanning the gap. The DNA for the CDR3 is TGTGCCAGCAGTACGACCCTCCGAGACACCAGCCAAAATTCACCCCTCCACTTT. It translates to CASSTTLRDTSQNSPLHF.

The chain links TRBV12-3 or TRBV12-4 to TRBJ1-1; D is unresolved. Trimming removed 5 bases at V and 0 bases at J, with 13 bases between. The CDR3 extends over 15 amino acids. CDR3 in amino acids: CASSPWSDLNTEAFF. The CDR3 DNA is TGTGCCAGCAGTCCATGGTCGGACTTGAACACTGAAGCTTTCTTT.

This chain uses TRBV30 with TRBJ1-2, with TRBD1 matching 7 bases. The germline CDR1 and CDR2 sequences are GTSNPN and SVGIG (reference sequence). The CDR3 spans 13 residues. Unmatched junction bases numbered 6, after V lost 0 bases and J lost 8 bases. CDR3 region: CAWSVQTGVGYTF. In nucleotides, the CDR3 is TGTGCCTGGAGTGTACAAACAGGGGTAGGCTACACCTTC.

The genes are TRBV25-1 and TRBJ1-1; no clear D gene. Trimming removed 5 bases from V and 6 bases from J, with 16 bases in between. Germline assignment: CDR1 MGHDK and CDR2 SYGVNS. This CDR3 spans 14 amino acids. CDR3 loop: CASSLLGERAEAFF. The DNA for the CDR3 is TGTGCCAGCAGTTTGCTGGGCGAAAGGGCTGAAGCTTTCTTT.

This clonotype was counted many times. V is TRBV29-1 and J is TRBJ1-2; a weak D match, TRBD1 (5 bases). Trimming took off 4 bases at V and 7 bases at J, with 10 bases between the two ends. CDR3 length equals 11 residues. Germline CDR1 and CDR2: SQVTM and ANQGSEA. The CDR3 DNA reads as TGCAGCGTTGTCGGGGGTCGTGGCTACACCTTC. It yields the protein CSVVGGRGYTF.

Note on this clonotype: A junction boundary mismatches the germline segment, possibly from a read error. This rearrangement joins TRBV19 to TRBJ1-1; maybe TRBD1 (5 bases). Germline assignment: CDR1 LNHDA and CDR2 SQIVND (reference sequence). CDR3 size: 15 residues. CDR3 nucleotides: TGTGCCAGTAGTATCGACGGGGGTCGGAACACTGAAGCTTTCTTC. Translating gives CASSIDGGRNTEAFF. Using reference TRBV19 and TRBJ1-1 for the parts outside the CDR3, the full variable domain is DGGITQSPKYLFRKEGQNVTLSCEQNLNHDAMYWYRQDPGQGLRLIYYSQIVNDFQKGDIAEGYSVSREKKESFPLTVTSAQKNPTAFYLCASSIDGGRNTEAFFGQGTRLTVV.

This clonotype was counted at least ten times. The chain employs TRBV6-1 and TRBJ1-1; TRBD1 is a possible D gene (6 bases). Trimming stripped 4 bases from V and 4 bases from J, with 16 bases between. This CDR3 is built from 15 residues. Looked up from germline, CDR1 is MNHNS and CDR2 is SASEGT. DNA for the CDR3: TGTGCCAGCAGTGTCGGAGGGGGAGATGGCACTGAAGCTTTCTTT. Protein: CASSVGGGDGTEAFF.